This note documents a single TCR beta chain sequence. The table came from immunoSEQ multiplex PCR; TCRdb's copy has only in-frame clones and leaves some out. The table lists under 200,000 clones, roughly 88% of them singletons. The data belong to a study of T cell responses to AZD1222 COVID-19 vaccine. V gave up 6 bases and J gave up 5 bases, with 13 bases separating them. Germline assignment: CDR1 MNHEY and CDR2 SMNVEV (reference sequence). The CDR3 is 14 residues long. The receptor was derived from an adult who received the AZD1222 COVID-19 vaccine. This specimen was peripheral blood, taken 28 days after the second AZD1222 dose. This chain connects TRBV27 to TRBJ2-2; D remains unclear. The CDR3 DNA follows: TGTGCCAGCAGGCCCTCTGCCCTTACCGGGGAGCTGTTTTTT. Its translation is CASRPSALTGELFF.